Below, one T cell receptor (beta chain) is given with its context. V trimming: 4 bases; J trimming: 4 bases; junction bases outside the gene matches: 14. Germline loops: CDR1 MGHRA, CDR2 YSYEKL. CDR3 size: 18 residues. The sample belongs to a study of blood T cell repertoires in COVID-19. About the research overall: Specimens from acute and convalescent COVID-19 originated in the United States, Italy and Spain. T cells, B-cell-depleted T cells, or PBMCs provided the cDNA or gDNA that served as material.

Per the original methods: Amplification of reference gene primers was used by the study to estimate nucleated cell counts. Clones were sequenced by immunoSEQ multiplex PCR, and TCRdb holds only the in-frame ones, with some missing. V and J calls plus clone size are reproduced from that table; the DNA served to infer D and trimming. The sample shows some 670,000 clones, 85% to 90% of them seen only once. The clonotype comes from a woman aged 18-35 years with acute or convalescent COVID-19. The chain uses TRBV4-1 and TRBJ1-5, with TRBD1 matching over 9 bases. What was sequenced was peripheral blood. This CDR3 reads CASSPILTGQGPNQPQHF. The CDR3 DNA sequence: TGCGCCAGCAGCCCGATTTTGACAGGACAGGGGCCTAATCAGCCCCAGCATTTT.